The T cell receptor (beta chain) under discussion was sequenced for a study of technical replicates of blood from a handful of donors. The V gene end was trimmed by 3 bases and the J gene end by 5 bases; junction bases not matched to a gene: 6. Germline assignment: CDR1 SGDLS and CDR2 YYNGEE. The CDR3 contains 14 residues. The data were produced by immunoSEQ multiplex PCR, yet TCRdb's version contains in-frame clones alone and is incomplete. Here the sample spans over 60,000 clones, roughly 93% being singletons. A single count supports this clone. Sequenced input: T cells isolated from PBMCs. This rearrangement joins TRBV9 to TRBJ2-5; the match to TRBD2 covers 8 bases. The clonotype originates from a human donor in good health. The CDR3: CASSGRGGRETQYF. The DNA of the CDR3 is TGTGCCAGCAGCGGACGGGGGGGCAGGGAGACCCAGTACTTC.